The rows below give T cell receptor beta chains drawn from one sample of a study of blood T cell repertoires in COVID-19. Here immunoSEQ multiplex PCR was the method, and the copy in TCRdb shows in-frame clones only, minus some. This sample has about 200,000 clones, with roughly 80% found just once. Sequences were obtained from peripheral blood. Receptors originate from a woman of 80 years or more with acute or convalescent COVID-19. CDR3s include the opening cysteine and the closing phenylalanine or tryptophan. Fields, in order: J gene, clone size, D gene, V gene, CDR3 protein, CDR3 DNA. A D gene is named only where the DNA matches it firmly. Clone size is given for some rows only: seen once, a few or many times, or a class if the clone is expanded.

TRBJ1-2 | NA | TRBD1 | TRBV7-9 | CASSLTQGDGYGYTF | TGTGCCAGCAGCTTAACCCAGGGGGATGGGTATGGCTACACCTTC
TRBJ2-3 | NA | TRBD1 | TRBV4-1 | CASSQEIKGQHVTYTQYF | TGCGCCAGCAGCCAAGAAATAAAGGGACAGCACGTTACGTATACGCAGTATTTT
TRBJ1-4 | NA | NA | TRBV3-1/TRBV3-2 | CASSQGGRDEKLFF | TGTGCCAGCAGCCAAGGGGGGCGGGATGAAAAACTGTTTTTT
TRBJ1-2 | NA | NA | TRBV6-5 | CASSLTEPPPYGYTF | TGTGCCAGCAGTTTGACAGAGCCCCCGCCCTATGGCTACACCTTC
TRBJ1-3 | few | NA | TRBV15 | CATSRDRDISGNTIYF | TGTGCCACCAGCAGAGACCGGGATATCTCTGGAAACACCATATATTTT
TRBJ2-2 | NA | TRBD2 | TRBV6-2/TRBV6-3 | CASSTSANTGELFF | TGTGCCAGCAGTACTAGCGCGAACACCGGGGAGCTGTTTTTT
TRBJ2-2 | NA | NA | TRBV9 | CASSVATGTNTGELFF | TGTGCCAGCAGCGTAGCTACGGGAACTAACACCGGGGAGCTGTTTTTT
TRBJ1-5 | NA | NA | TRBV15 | CATSRDSGRNQPQHF | TGTGCCACCAGCAGAGATTCAGGGCGCAATCAGCCCCAGCATTTT
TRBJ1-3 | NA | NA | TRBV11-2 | CASSLDRGYGNTIYF | TGTGCCAGCAGCTTAGACCGGGGGTATGGAAACACCATATATTTT
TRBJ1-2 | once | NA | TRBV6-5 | CASRTGQNYGYTF | TGTGCCAGCAGGACAGGCCAGAACTATGGCTACACCTTC
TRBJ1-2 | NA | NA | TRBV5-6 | CASSFSGARGGYTF | TGTGCCAGCAGCTTTAGCGGGGCCCGGGGTGGCTACACCTTC
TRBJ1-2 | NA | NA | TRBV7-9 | CASNPWEGSGYTF | TGTGCCAGCAATCCATGGGAGGGTAGTGGCTACACCTTC
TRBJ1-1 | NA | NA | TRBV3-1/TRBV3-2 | CASSQRPGLNTEAFF | TGTGCCAGCAGCCAAAGGCCAGGTCTAAACACTGAAGCTTTCTTT
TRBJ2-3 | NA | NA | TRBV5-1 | CASSLLSTDTQYF | TGCGCCAGCAGCTTGCTGAGCACAGATACGCAGTATTTT
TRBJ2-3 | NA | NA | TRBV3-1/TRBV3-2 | CASSLSVMADTQYF | TGTGCCAGCAGCCTCTCGGTGATGGCAGATACGCAGTATTTT
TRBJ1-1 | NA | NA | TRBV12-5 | CASGLGGGNTEAFF | TGTGCTAGTGGCCTGGGGGGAGGGAACACTGAAGCTTTCTTT
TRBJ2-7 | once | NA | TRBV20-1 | CSAGNYEQYF | TGCAGTGCCGGGAATTACGAGCAGTACTTC
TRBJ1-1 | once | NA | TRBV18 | CASSRTGGDNTEAFF | TGTGCCAGCTCACGTACCGGGGGGGATAACACTGAAGCTTTCTTT
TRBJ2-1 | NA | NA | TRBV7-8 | CASSAYTGFDEQFF | TGTGCCAGCAGCGCGTATACAGGGTTCGATGAGCAGTTCTTC
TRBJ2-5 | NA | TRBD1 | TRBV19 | CASSIGDRRETQYF | TGTGCCAGTAGTATCGGGGACAGACGGGAGACCCAGTACTTC
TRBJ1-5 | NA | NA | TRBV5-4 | CASSLTGGPNQPQHF | TGTGCCAGCAGCTTGACCGGGGGTCCCAATCAGCCCCAGCATTTT
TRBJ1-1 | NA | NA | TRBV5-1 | CASSPGGSARDTEAFF | TGCGCCAGCAGCCCGGGAGGGTCAGCTCGGGACACTGAAGCTTTCTTT
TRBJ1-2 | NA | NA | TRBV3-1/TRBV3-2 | CASSQVGRSYGYTF | TGTGCCAGCAGCCAAGTGGGCAGAAGTTATGGCTACACCTTC
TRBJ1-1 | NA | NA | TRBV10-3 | CAISEFTSGNTEAFF | TGTGCCATCAGTGAGTTTACTTCAGGGAACACTGAAGCTTTCTTT
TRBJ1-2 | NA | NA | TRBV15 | CATSRDHTGGYTF | TGTGCCACCAGCAGAGATCACACGGGGGGCTACACCTTC
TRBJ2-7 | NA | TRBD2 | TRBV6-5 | CASVDSGTYEQYF | TGTGCCAGTGTAGATAGCGGGACCTACGAGCAGTACTTC
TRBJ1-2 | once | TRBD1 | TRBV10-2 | CASSESAGGAYGYTF | TGCGCCAGCAGTGAGTCGGCAGGGGGCGCCTATGGCTACACCTTC
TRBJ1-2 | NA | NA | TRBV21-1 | CASSKQGVKYGYTF | TGTGCCAGCAGCAAACAGGGGGTGAAGTATGGCTACACCTTC
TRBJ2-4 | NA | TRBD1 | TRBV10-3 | CAISDGQGAGKNIQYF | TGTGCCATCAGCGACGGACAGGGGGCTGGCAAAAACATTCAGTACTTC
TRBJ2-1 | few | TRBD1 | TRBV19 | CASSTRTGYNEQFF | TGTGCCAGTAGTACAAGGACAGGGTACAATGAGCAGTTCTTC
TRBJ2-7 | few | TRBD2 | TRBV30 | CAWRSSGTKSYEQYF | TGTGCCTGGAGAAGCTCCGGGACTAAATCTTACGAGCAGTACTTC
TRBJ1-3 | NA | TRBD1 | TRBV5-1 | CASSSLGGTGRSGNTIYF | TGCGCCAGCAGCTCCCTCGGCGGGACAGGGAGATCTGGAAACACCATATATTTT
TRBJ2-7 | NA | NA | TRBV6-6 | CASNSPGSYEQYF | TGTGCCAGCAACAGCCCGGGGTCATACGAGCAGTACTTC
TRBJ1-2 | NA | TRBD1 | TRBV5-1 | CASSLGQGEAYGYTF | TGCGCCAGCAGCTTGGGACAGGGGGAGGCCTATGGCTACACCTTC
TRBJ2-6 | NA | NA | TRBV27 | CASSLSYRAGANVLTF | TGTGCCAGCAGTTTATCGTACAGGGCTGGGGCCAACGTCCTGACTTTC
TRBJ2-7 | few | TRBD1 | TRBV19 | CASSVQGVWGEQYF | TGTGCCAGTAGTGTACAGGGGGTATGGGGCGAGCAGTACTTC
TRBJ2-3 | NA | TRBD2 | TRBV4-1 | CASSQDRRERDTQYF | TGCGCCAGCAGCCAAGATCGGCGGGAGCGGGATACGCAGTATTTT
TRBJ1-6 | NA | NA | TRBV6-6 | CASSYSGESEEIHF | TGTGCCAGCAGTTACTCTGGGGAGTCGGAGGAGATCCACTTT
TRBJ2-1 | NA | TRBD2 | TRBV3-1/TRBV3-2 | CASSQASGGAYNEQFF | TGTGCCAGCAGCCAAGCTAGCGGGGGGGCCTACAATGAGCAGTTCTTC
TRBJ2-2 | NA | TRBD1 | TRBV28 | CASQGANTGELFF | TGTGCCAGTCAGGGGGCGAACACCGGGGAGCTGTTTTTT
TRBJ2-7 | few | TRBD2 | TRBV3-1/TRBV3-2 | CASSDPGLGVYEQYF | TGTGCCAGCAGCGATCCGGGACTAGGGGTCTACGAGCAGTACTTC
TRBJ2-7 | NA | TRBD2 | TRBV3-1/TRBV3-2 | CASSQDPGLAGAQYF | TGTGCCAGCAGCCAAGATCCGGGACTAGCGGGAGCTCAGTACTTC
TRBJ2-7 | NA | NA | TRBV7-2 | CASSREGSGVLREQYF | TGTGCCAGCAGCCGCGAGGGTTCGGGAGTCCTTCGCGAGCAGTACTTC
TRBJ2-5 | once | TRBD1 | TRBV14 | CASSQERGTGVQETQYF | TGTGCCAGCAGCCAAGAAAGGGGGACAGGGGTCCAAGAGACCCAGTACTTC
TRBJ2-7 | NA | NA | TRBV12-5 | CASGLGGGAYEQYF | TGTGCTAGTGGCCTAGGGGGGGGAGCCTACGAGCAGTACTTC
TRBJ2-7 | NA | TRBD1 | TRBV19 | CASSRGQDIAYEQYF | TGTGCCAGTAGTCGGGGACAGGACATTGCCTACGAGCAGTACTTC
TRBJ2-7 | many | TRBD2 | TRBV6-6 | CASSYTSGGSSEQYF | TGTGCCAGCAGTTACACTAGCGGGGGGTCGAGTGAGCAGTACTTC
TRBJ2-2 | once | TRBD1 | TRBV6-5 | CASSYSGTANTGELFF | TGTGCCAGCAGTTATTCCGGGACAGCGAACACCGGGGAGCTGTTTTTT